This is a list of T cell receptor beta chains from one sample in a study of T-cell memory formation after mild COVID-19. TCRdb reprocessed the 5' RACE reads via MiXCR and lists one record per CDR3 protein. The sample includes more than 150,000 distinct CDR3 sequences, approximately 17% of them seen just once. Source material: PBMCs or a T cell subset sorted from them (not recorded which). The source of these receptors is a man between 18 and 35 years old who had mild COVID-19 (a few samples of this study predate the infection). Cell type and time point are not known. The CDR3 runs from the conserved cysteine through the conserved F or W. Fields, in order: CDR3 protein, CDR3 DNA, clone size, J gene, V gene, D gene. A D gene is named only where the DNA matches it firmly. The listing skips clone size in some rows; elsewhere it reads once, few, many or a size class.

CASSQEAGRGDEKLFF | TGTGCCAGCAGCCAAGAAGCCGGGAGAGGGGATGAAAAACTGTTTTTT | NA | TRBJ1-4 | TRBV4-2 | NA
CASSLGQANYEQYF | TGTGCCAGCAGCTTGGGACAGGCTAACTACGAGCAGTACTTC | NA | TRBJ2-7 | TRBV7-2 | TRBD1
CASSFLGGPDTQYF | TGTGCCAGCAGCTTCCTGGGAGGCCCAGATACGCAGTATTTT | NA | TRBJ2-3 | TRBV7-2 | NA
CASSLVGDRLYNEQFF | TGCGCCAGCAGCTTGGTAGGGGACAGGCTCTACAATGAGCAGTTCTTC | few | TRBJ2-1 | TRBV5-1 | TRBD1
CASSRSRPSTNEKLFF | TGCGCCAGCAGTAGAAGTCGTCCTTCAACTAATGAAAAACTGTTTTTT | NA | TRBJ1-4 | TRBV5-1 | NA
CASSPRGPSDTLYGYTF | TGTGCCAGCAGCCCCAGGGGCCCCAGCGACACCCTCTATGGCTACACCTTC | few | TRBJ1-2 | TRBV7-2 | NA
CASSKGGRPQHF | TGTGCCAGCAGCAAAGGAGGGAGGCCCCAGCATTTT | NA | TRBJ1-5 | TRBV21-1 | NA
CSAPPSSGSSYEQYF | TGCAGTGCGCCACCCTCTAGCGGGTCCTCCTACGAGCAGTACTTC | few | TRBJ2-7 | TRBV20-1 | TRBD2
CASSPWTGKNIQYF | TGTGCCAGCAGCCCCTGGACAGGGAAGAACATTCAGTACTTC | few | TRBJ2-4 | TRBV28 | TRBD1
CSARVPRSNQPQHF | TGCAGTGCTAGAGTCCCCCGATCCAATCAGCCCCAGCATTTT | NA | TRBJ1-5 | TRBV20-1 | NA
CASSLAANTGELFF | TGTGCCAGCAGCTTAGCCGCGAACACCGGGGAGCTGTTTTTT | NA | TRBJ2-2 | TRBV7-2 | NA
CASSSGGAKNIQYF | TGTGCCAGCAGCTCCGGGGGGGCTAAAAACATTCAGTACTTC | few | TRBJ2-4 | TRBV7-2 | TRBD2
CASSLTGKGSEAFF | TGCGCCAGCAGCTTGACAGGGAAGGGGTCTGAAGCTTTCTTT | NA | TRBJ1-1 | TRBV5-1 | NA
CASSPDRINYGYTF | TGTGCCAGCAGCCCCGACAGGATTAACTATGGCTACACCTTC | few | TRBJ1-2 | TRBV7-2 | NA
CASSRRGAPDTQYF | TGTGCCAGTAGCCGGAGGGGGGCCCCGGATACGCAGTATTTT | many | TRBJ2-3 | TRBV7-2 | NA
CASSETSDHEQYF | TGTGCCAGCAGTGAGACTAGCGACCACGAGCAGTACTTC | few | TRBJ2-7 | TRBV6-5 | TRBD2
CASREQGGSQFF | TGTGCCAGCAGAGAACAGGGGGGATCCCAGTTCTTC | few | TRBJ2-1 | TRBV7-2 | TRBD1
CASSYSSESSTDTQYF | TGTGCCAGCAGTTACTCTTCAGAGTCTAGCACAGATACGCAGTATTTT | few | TRBJ2-3 | TRBV6-5 | NA
CAISESSDGSQYF | TGTGCCATCAGTGAGTCAAGTGATGGGTCCCAGTACTTC | few | TRBJ2-5 | TRBV10-3 | NA
CASSFWGATEAFF | TGTGCCAGCAGTTTCTGGGGCGCCACTGAAGCTTTCTTT | many | TRBJ1-1 | TRBV12-3/TRBV12-4 | NA
CASSSIRGLGNTIYF | TGTGCCAGCAGCTCGATTCGGGGACTAGGAAACACCATATATTTT | many | TRBJ1-3 | TRBV11-2 | NA
CASRIDRSLGYTF | TGCGCCAGCAGAATAGACAGGTCTCTCGGCTACACCTTC | few | TRBJ1-2 | TRBV5-1 | NA
CASRDRNGSPLHF | TGTGCCAGCAGGGACAGGAATGGTTCACCCCTCCACTTT | few | TRBJ1-6 | TRBV7-2 | TRBD1
CASSQRGLAGTDTQYF | TGTGCCAGCAGCCAGCGCGGACTAGCGGGCACAGATACGCAGTATTTT | few | TRBJ2-3 | TRBV6-1 | TRBD2
CASSFGSAGNTIYF | TGTGCCAGCAGCTTCGGATCAGCTGGAAACACCATATATTTT | few | TRBJ1-3 | TRBV5-5 | NA